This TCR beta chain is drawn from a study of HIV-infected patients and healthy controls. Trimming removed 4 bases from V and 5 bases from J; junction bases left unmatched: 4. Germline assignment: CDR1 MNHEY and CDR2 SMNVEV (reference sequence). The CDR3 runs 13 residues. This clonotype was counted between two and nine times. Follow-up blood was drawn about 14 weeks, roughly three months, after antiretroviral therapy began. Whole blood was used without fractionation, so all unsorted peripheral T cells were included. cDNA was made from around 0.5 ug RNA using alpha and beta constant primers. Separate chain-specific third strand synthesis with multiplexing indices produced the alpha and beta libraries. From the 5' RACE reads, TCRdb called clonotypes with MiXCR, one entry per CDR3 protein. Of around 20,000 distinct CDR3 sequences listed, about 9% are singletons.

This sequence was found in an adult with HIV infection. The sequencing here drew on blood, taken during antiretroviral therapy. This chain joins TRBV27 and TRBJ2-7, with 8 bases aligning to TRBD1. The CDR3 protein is CASSWTGTHEQYF. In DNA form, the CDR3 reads TGTGCCAGCAGTTGGACAGGGACCCACGAGCAGTACTTC.